Sequencing of this T cell receptor (beta chain) was carried out in a study of cytotoxic CD8 clonotypes in ibrutinib-treated CLL. Findings and limits, study-wide: Baseline values of clonality outstripped age-matched healthy donors and followed circulating CD8+ T-cell counts.

The table came from immunoSEQ multiplex PCR; TCRdb's copy has only in-frame clones and leaves some out. The sample consists of a few hundred thousand clones, around three quarters of them appearing once. To note about this clone: Its target is not known.

The V segment lost 8 bases and the J segment 5 bases; nucleotides outside the gene matches: 5. Germline CDR1 and CDR2: ENHRY and SYGVKD. CDR3 length: 14 amino acids. This chain uses TRBV10-3 with TRBJ2-5; 13 bases are a match to TRBD2. This clonotype originated in a human donor with chronic lymphocytic leukemia. This specimen was PBMCs, taken after 24 months of ibrutinib treatment. The CDR3, as DNA: TGTGCCATCGGACTAGCGGGAGCTGGGGAGACCCAGTACTTC. This sequence encodes CAIGLAGAGETQYF.